This T cell receptor (beta chain) was captured in a study of cytomegalovirus exposure and HLA in healthy donors. Germline CDR1 reads SNHLY; CDR2 reads FYNNEI. The CDR3 contains 17 residues. J gave up 1 base and V 1 base, and 6 bases lay outside the gene matches. There are a few counts of this clone. This PCR relied on a set of 60 Vbeta primers and 13 Jbeta primers. Here immunoSEQ multiplex PCR was the method, and the copy in TCRdb shows in-frame clones only, minus some. The data contain 120,000 to 150,000 clones, 65% to 80% of them singletons. Sequenced sample: PBMCs. The chain employs TRBV2 and TRBJ2-3; 9 nucleotides align to TRBD1. This clonotype was sampled from a woman aged 45-59 years in good health and CMV-seropositive. CDR3 amino acids: CASSEDGTGRGTDTQYF. The CDR3 DNA is TGTGCCAGCAGTGAAGATGGGACAGGGAGGGGCACAGATACGCAGTATTTT.